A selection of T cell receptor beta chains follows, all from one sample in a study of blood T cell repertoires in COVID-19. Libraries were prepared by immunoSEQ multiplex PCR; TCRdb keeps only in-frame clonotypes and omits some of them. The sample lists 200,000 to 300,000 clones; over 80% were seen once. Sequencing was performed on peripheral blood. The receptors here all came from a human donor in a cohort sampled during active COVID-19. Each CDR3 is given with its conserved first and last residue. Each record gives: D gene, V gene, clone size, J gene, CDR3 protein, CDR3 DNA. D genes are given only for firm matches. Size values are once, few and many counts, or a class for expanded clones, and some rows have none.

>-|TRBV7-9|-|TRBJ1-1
CASSSGLEAFF
TGTGCCAGCAGCTCAGGACTTGAAGCTTTCTTT
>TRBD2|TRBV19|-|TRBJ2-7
CASSILADSSYEQYF
TGTGCCAGTAGTATTCTAGCGGATAGCTCCTACGAGCAGTACTTC
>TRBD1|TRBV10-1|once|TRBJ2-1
CASSSRQGEVNEQFF
TGCGCCAGCAGTTCAAGACAGGGGGAAGTCAATGAGCAGTTCTTC
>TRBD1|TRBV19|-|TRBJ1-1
CASSTFTGQGGTEAFF
TGTGCCAGTAGTACTTTTACGGGACAGGGGGGGACTGAAGCTTTCTTT
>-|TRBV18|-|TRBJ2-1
CASSPTLGGRNEQFF
TGTGCCAGCTCACCAACCTTAGGGGGACGTAATGAGCAGTTCTTC
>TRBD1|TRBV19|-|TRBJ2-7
CASRRTGAAYEQYF
TGTGCCAGTAGGAGGACAGGGGCTGCCTACGAGCAGTACTTC
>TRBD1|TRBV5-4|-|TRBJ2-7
CASSSKTGSSYEQYF
TGTGCCAGCAGCTCCAAGACAGGGAGCTCCTACGAGCAGTACTTC
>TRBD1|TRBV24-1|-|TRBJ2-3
CATSDSGTGLFNTQYF
TGTGCCACCAGTGATTCCGGGACAGGGCTATTCAATACGCAGTATTTT
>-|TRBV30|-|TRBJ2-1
CAWRVQGSYNEQFF
TGTGCCTGGAGGGTTCAGGGATCCTACAATGAGCAGTTCTTC
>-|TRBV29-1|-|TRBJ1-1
CSVELSGGTEAFF
TGCAGCGTTGAACTGTCGGGGGGCACTGAAGCTTTCTTT
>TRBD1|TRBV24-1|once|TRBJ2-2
CATSDQGAPGTGELFF
TGTGCCACCAGTGACCAGGGGGCGCCGGGTACCGGGGAGCTGTTTTTT
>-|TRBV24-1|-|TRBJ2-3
CATSDFTGNGDTQYF
TGTGCCACCAGTGATTTTACAGGGAATGGAGATACGCAGTATTTT
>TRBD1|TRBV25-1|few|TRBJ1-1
CASSEPLDRAEAFF
TGTGCCAGCAGTGAACCACTCGACAGGGCTGAAGCTTTCTTT
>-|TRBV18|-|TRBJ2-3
CASARAESRPDTQYF
TGTGCCAGTGCTCGCGCGGAGAGCCGCCCAGATACGCAGTATTTT
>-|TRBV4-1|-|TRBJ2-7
CASSLFGKGAYEQYF
TGCGCCAGCAGCCTCTTCGGGAAGGGGGCCTACGAGCAGTACTTC
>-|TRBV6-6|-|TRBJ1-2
CASRLRTRAYGYTF
TGTGCCAGCAGGCTACGGACTCGCGCCTATGGCTACACCTTC
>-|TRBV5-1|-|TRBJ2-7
CASSPGKAYEQYF
TGCGCCAGCAGCCCGGGAAAGGCCTACGAGCAGTACTTC
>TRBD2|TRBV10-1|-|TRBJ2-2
CASSESETSGGANPGELFF
TGCGCCAGCAGTGAGTCGGAGACTAGCGGGGGGGCCAACCCCGGGGAGCTGTTTTTT
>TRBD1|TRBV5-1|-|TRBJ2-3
CASSSGQSWTGQYF
TGCGCCAGCAGCTCGGGACAGTCTTGGACGGGGCAGTATTTT
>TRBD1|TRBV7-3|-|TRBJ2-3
CASSRTGAADTQYF
TGTGCCAGCAGCCGGACAGGGGCGGCAGATACGCAGTATTTT
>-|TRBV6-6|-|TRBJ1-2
CASRQGYGYTF
TGTGCCAGCCGGCAGGGCTATGGCTACACCTTC
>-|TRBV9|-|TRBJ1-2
CASTNLGRADGYTF
TGTGCCAGCACTAACCTCGGCAGGGCGGATGGCTACACCTTC
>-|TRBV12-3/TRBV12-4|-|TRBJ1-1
CASSPGREAFF
TGTGCCAGCAGTCCAGGTCGGGAAGCTTTCTTT
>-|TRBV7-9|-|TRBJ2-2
CASTKSAGTRTGELFF
TGTGCCAGCACCAAGTCGGCGGGGACTCGCACCGGGGAGCTGTTTTTT
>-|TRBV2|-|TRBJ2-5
CASSEQGLETQYF
TGTGCCAGCAGTGAGCAGGGGCTAGAGACCCAGTACTTC
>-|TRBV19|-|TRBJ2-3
CASSPRTGLRADTQYF
TGTGCCAGTAGTCCCCGGACGGGACTGAGGGCAGATACGCAGTATTTT
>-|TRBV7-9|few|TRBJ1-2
CASERRGGLDTF
TGTGCCAGCGAGCGCCGTGGAGGGTTGGACACCTTC
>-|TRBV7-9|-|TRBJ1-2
CASSLPVRGYTF
TGTGCCAGCAGCTTACCAGTGAGGGGCTACACCTTC
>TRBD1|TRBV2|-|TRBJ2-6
CASSATGGAGANVLTF
TGTGCCAGCAGTGCGACAGGGGGCGCTGGGGCCAACGTCCTGACTTTC
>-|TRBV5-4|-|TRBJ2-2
CASSNDPGSNTGELFF
TGTGCCAGCAGCAATGACCCGGGATCGAACACCGGGGAGCTGTTTTTT
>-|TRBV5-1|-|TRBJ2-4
CASSLRTEKNIQYF
TGCGCCAGCAGCTTAAGGACAGAGAAAAACATTCAGTACTTC
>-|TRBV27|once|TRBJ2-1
CASSPPSWNEQFF
TGTGCCAGCAGTCCTCCTAGCTGGAATGAGCAGTTCTTC
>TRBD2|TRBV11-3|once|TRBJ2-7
CASSPWREESYEQYF
TGTGCCAGCAGCCCTTGGCGGGAGGAATCCTACGAGCAGTACTTC
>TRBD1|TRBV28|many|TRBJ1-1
CASSPGTGLEAFF
TGTGCCAGCAGCCCTGGGACAGGGCTTGAAGCTTTCTTT
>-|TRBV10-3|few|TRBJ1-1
CAIRKQGENTEAFF
TGTGCCATCAGGAAACAGGGAGAGAACACTGAAGCTTTCTTT
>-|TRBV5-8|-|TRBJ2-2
CASSWGDYTGELFF
TGTGCCAGCAGCTGGGGAGATTACACCGGGGAGCTGTTTTTT
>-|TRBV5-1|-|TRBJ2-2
CASTPGYNTGELFF
TGCGCCAGCACGCCAGGGTACAACACCGGGGAGCTGTTTTTT
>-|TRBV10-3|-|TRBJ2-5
CAISAGTSGETQYF
TGTGCCATCAGTGCCGGGACATCGGGGGAGACCCAGTACTTC
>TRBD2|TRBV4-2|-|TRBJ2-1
CASSQGSSGGALFSKNEQFF
TGTGCCAGCAGCCAAGGAAGTAGCGGGGGGGCTTTGTTTTCTAAGAATGAGCAGTTCTTC
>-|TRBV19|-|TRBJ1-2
CASSMWGRAYGYTF
TGTGCCAGTAGTATGTGGGGCCGCGCTTATGGCTACACCTTC
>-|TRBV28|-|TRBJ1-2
CASSLVSPGSNYGYTF
TGTGCCAGCAGTTTGGTTAGCCCCGGCTCCAACTATGGCTACACCTTC
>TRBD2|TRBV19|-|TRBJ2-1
CASRTPPGGIAGDYGEQFF
TGTGCCAGTAGAACCCCTCCAGGGGGAATAGCGGGAGATTATGGTGAGCAGTTCTTC
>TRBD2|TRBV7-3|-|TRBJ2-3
CASSLASGVLDTQYF
TGTGCCAGCAGCTTAGCTAGCGGGGTCTTAGATACGCAGTATTTT
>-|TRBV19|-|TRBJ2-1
CASKTGLYNEQFF
TGTGCCAGTAAAACGGGTTTGTACAATGAGCAGTTCTTC
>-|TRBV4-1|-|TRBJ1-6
CASSQPDRGYSPLHF
TGCGCCAGCAGCCAGCCGGACAGAGGGTATTCACCCCTCCACTTT
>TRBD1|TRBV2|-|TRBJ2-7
CASSDDRGLREQYF
TGTGCCAGCAGTGACGACAGGGGGCTTCGCGAGCAGTACTTC